The source of this T cell receptor (beta chain) is a study of blood T cells in healthy people across ages. Findings and caveats of the study: A roughly linear age-dependent decrease characterized TCR beta diversity per million T cells. Because donor CMV status was unknown, expanded clonotype changes were possibly confounded. With unsorted PBMCs, a conclusive comparison of naive versus antigen-experienced cells was not possible.

Trimming took 0 bases from V and 4 from J, leaving 17 bases between them. This CDR3 region has 16 residues. Germline CDR1 and CDR2: DFQATT and SNEGSKA (reference sequence). On this clonotype itself: The antigen remains unidentified.

Russia was home to the donors, healthy Caucasian individuals aged 6 to 90. Then a second PCR, running roughly 7 to 11 cycles, was carried out with a sample-barcoded 5' primer and a J-beta primer mix. TCRdb fed the 5' RACE reads into MiXCR, producing one record per CDR3 protein. This sample yields around 750,000 distinct CDR3 sequences, of which about 53% are seen a single time; about 42% belongs to the top ten. This chain uses TRBV20-1 with TRBJ2-3; no firm D call. This sequence originates from a man at least 80 years old in good health. The sequenced sample was blood. CDR3: CSARDHSKTQPDTQYF. CDR3 in DNA: TGCAGTGCTAGAGATCACAGTAAGACTCAACCAGATACGCAGTATTTT.